These 30 T cell receptor beta chains came from one sample sequenced in a study of blood T cells in healthy people across ages (dated by TCRdb to 2015 to 2017). Library construction relied on 5' RACE. TCRdb names Illumina HiSeq 2500 as the instrument used. A second roughly 7 to 11 cycle PCR used a sample-barcoded 5' primer and a J-beta primer mix. Starting from the raw public reads, TCRdb applied fastp trimming at Q25, assembled clones with MiXCR and retained in-frame beta chains. Each entry merges the rows of one CDR3 protein and shows their most common DNA and genes. The sample table records 650,000 to 900,000 distinct CDR3 sequences; approximately 67% of these occur just once. Clones ranked in the top ten supply about 27% of the sample. Material for sequencing was blood. These TCRs come from a man aged 30 to 39 in good health.

As regards this clonotype: A much larger clone is a single base away; this may be a read error. This chain links TRBV6-5 with TRBJ1-2, with D possibly TRBD1 on 5 matching bases. Germline values: CDR1 MNHEY, CDR2 SVGAGI. This CDR3 contains 13 residues. The CDR3 bases are TGTGCCCGCAGTTACAACCGGGGCGTAGGCTACACCTTC. It yields the protein CARSYNRGVGYTF.

This clonotype is a singleton in its sample. The rearrangement joins TRBV14 to TRBJ2-3, with 8 bases lining up with TRBD1. Germline values: CDR1 SGHDN, CDR2 FVKESK. The CDR3 covers 18 residues. After removal of 0 bases from V and 8 bases from J, the junction contained 16 bases not matched to a gene. CDR3 sequence reads: CASSQEKLGTGRGGTQYF. CDR3 coding DNA: TGTGCCAGCAGCCAAGAAAAACTCGGGACAGGACGTGGCGGTACGCAGTATTTT. Based on the CDR3 plus reference TRBV14 and TRBJ2-3, the full variable domain is EAGVTQFPSHSVIEKGQTVTLRCDPISGHDNLYWYRRVMGKEIKFLLHFVKESKQDESGMPNNRFLAERTGGTYSTLKVQPAELEDSGVYFCASSQEKLGTGRGGTQYFGPGTRLTVL.

This clonotype was seen a few times. The chain couples TRBV4-3 to TRBJ2-7; D not resolved. From germline, CDR1 is LGHNA and CDR2 YSLEER. Trimming shortened V by 0 bases and J by 7 bases, and 13 bases separated the two germline ends. The CDR3 contains 14 residues. DNA of the CDR3: TGCGCCAGCAGCCAAGATCCGCCAGGTAAAGAGCAGTACTTC. Its protein product is CASSQDPPGKEQYF.

The chain links TRBV7-3 to TRBJ2-5; D is perhaps TRBD2 (5 bases). Germline loops: CDR1 SGHTA, CDR2 FQGTGA. The CDR3 runs to 14 residues. With 6 bases removed from V and 5 bases from J, the gap between germline ends came to 16 bases. The CDR3 DNA is TGTGCCAGCAGTCCCGCGGGTACTTGGGAGACCCAGTACTTC. It encodes CASSPAGTWETQYF. Full variable domain (missing parts from reference TRBV7-3 and TRBJ2-5): GAGVSQTPSNKVTEKGKYVELRCDPISGHTALYWYRQSLGQGPEFLIYFQGTGAADDSGLPNDRFFAVRPEGSVSTLKIQRTERGDSAVYLCASSPAGTWETQYFGPGTRLLVL.

The rearrangement joins TRBV29-1 to TRBJ2-7, with D possibly matching TRBD2 (6 bases). Germline V gives CDR1 SQVTM, CDR2 ANQGSEA. Deletions cut 6 bases from V and 6 bases from J, with 18 bases between. The CDR3 is 13 amino acids. The CDR3 DNA follows: TGCAGCGTAGGCGCGGGAACCCGGGTCGAGCAGTACTTC. Its protein product is CSVGAGTRVEQYF.

The V gene is TRBV29-1, the J gene TRBJ2-1, with 7 bases lining up with TRBD1. CDR1 and CDR2 from the germline V gene are SQVTM and ANQGSEA. This CDR3 is 12 amino acids long. The junction had 7 bases not matched to a gene; V was cut back by 5 bases and J by 9 bases. The CDR3, as DNA: TGCAGCGTTTCACAGGGGAACGGTGAGCAGTTCTTC. Translating it yields CSVSQGNGEQFF.

The rearrangement uses TRBV29-1 and TRBJ2-7; the D gene could be TRBD1 or TRBD2 (5 bases each). The V gene lost 3 bases and the J gene lost 0 bases, with 12 bases spanning the gap. This CDR3 is 14 amino acids long. Germline V lookup: CDR1 SQVTM, CDR2 ANQGSEA. The CDR3 coding sequence is TGCAGCGTTGAGCCCGGGACCGGCTCCTACGAGCAGTACTTC. This sequence encodes CSVEPGTGSYEQYF.

The rearrangement links TRBV18 to TRBJ2-4; no reliable D call. The assigned J gene may be wrong: the sequence end matches TRBJ2-7 better. The CDR3 contains 15 residues. CDR1 is KGHSH and CDR2 is LQKENI in the germline V gene. In DNA form, the CDR3 reads TGTGCCAGCTCACTTACAGTGACAAGCTCCTACGAGCAGTACTTC. Residues: CASSLTVTSSYEQYF.

J is TRBJ2-5 and V is TRBV6-6; TRBD2 matches at 8 bases. Germline assignment: CDR1 MNHNY and CDR2 SVGAGI (reference sequence). The CDR3 spans 13 residues. The ends lost 7 bases at V and 4 bases at J; junction bases unmatched: 5. CDR3 bases: TGTGCCAGCACCGGGGGGGTTGGAGAGACCCAGTACTTC. The encoded protein is CASTGGVGETQYF.

The chain employs TRBV4-3 and TRBJ2-7; the D gene is possibly TRBD1 (6 bases). Germline V lookup: CDR1 LGHNA, CDR2 YSLEER. The CDR3 contains 15 residues. Trimming cost V 0 bases and J 4 bases, with 13 bases left between them. CDR3: CASSQDPGVGYEQYF. CDR3 sequence (DNA): TGCGCCAGCAGCCAAGACCCAGGGGTGGGTTACGAGCAGTACTTC.

This clonotype was seen more than once but under ten times. The chain carries TRBV27 and TRBJ1-5; 8 nucleotides line up with TRBD1. The germline CDR1 and CDR2 sequences are MNHEY and SMNVEV (reference sequence). Losses at the gene ends were 5 bases for V and 5 bases for J; bases not matched to a gene: 8. CDR3 length: 15 residues. CDR3 coding DNA: TGTGCCAGCAGTCCAGGACAGGGATCTTATCAGCCCCAGCATTTT. Amino acid sequence: CASSPGQGSYQPQHF.

The chain carries TRBV2 and TRBJ1-4; TRBD1 is a possible D gene (5 bases). Trimming cost V 4 bases and J 3 bases, with 9 bases left between them. Germline CDR1 reads SNHLY; CDR2 reads FYNNEI. CDR3 length: 14 amino acids. DNA for the CDR3: TGTGCCAGCAGTGCCGGGGACCCTAATGAAAAACTGTTTTTT. It translates to CASSAGDPNEKLFF.

This clonotype was observed a few times. CDR3 nucleotides: TGTGCCTGGAGTTCACAGTATGCGGGGGCCAACGTCCTGACTTTC. Amino acid sequence: CAWSSQYAGANVLTF. This chain connects TRBV30 to TRBJ2-6, with no clear D. The V and J ends lost 2 bases and 4 bases respectively, with 12 bases between them. Germline values: CDR1 GTSNPN, CDR2 SVGIG (reference sequence). The CDR3 has 15 amino acids.

Notes on this clonotype: At one end the junction does not follow the germline gene, possibly because of a read error. The chain is built from TRBV20-1 and TRBJ2-7; TRBD2 aligns across 8 bases. The CDR3 length is 14 residues. Germline loops: CDR1 DFQATT, CDR2 SNEGSKA (reference sequence). CDR3 DNA sequence: TGCAGGGCTACGGAGCGGGGGCACTCCTACGAGCAGTACTTC. Its translation is CRATERGHSYEQYF.

The rearrangement joins TRBV4-2 to TRBJ1-3; D is uncertain. CDR1 is LGHNA and CDR2 is YNFKEQ in the germline V gene. This CDR3 spans 16 amino acids. V lost 0 bases and J 1 base, leaving 10 bases between the germline ends. The chain's CDR3 is CASSQDITISGNTIYF. The DNA of the CDR3 is TGTGCCAGCAGCCAAGATATAACAATTTCTGGAAACACCATATATTTT.

The CDR3 sequence: CASHTGGNTDTQYF. In DNA form, the CDR3 reads TGCGCCAGCCATACAGGGGGGAACACAGATACGCAGTATTTT. The chain recombines TRBV5-1 with TRBJ2-3; TRBD1 agrees at 8 bases. The germline V gene has CDR1 SGHRS and CDR2 YFSETQ. V lost 7 bases and J lost 2; bases outside the gene matches: 6. This CDR3 contains 14 residues. The entire variable domain, with the rest obtained from reference TRBV5-1 and TRBJ2-3, is as follows: KAGVTQTPRYLIKTRGQQVTLSCSPISGHRSVSWYQQTPGQGLQFLFEYFSETQRNKGNFPGRFSGRQFSNSRSEMNVSTLELGDSALYLCASHTGGNTDTQYFGPGTRLTVL.

This sequence joins TRBV7-9 and TRBJ2-7, with 15 bases matching TRBD2. The CDR3 loop spans 17 amino acids. The germline V gene encodes CDR1 SEHNR and CDR2 FQNEAQ (reference sequence). V lost 5 bases to trimming and J lost 5 bases; unmatched junction nucleotides: 10. CDR3 in amino acids: CASSQGLAGGRIHEQYF. In nucleotides, the CDR3 is TGTGCCAGCAGCCAGGGACTAGCGGGGGGCCGGATCCACGAGCAGTACTTC.

The J gene is TRBJ2-7, the V gene TRBV6-2 or TRBV6-3; D call uncertain. Matching the DNA end better, TRBJ2-5 makes the J call doubtful. The length of the CDR3 is 13 residues. CDR1 is MNHEY and CDR2 is SVGEGT in the germline V gene. The CDR3 nucleotides are TGTGCCAGCAGTTCGGCCCTTAAAGAGACCCAGTACTTC. Its translation: CASSSALKETQYF.

V usage is TRBV5-1 and J usage is TRBJ2-7, with 9 bases matching TRBD1. The germline V gene has CDR1 SGHRS and CDR2 YFSETQ. This CDR3 spans 15 amino acids. The V segment lost 1 base and the J segment 4 bases; nucleotides outside the gene matches: 6. Written as DNA, the CDR3 is TGCGCCAGCAGCTTGTATGTGACAGGGGGGTACGAGCAGTACTTC. Translation gives CASSLYVTGGYEQYF.

CDR3 sequence (DNA): TGTGCCAGCAGCTTAGTCGGGTCCCAAAGGCTGTTTTTT. It specifies CASSLVGSQRLFF. The chain links TRBV7-9 to TRBJ1-4; D remains ambiguous. The CDR3 length is 13 residues. Germline-derived CDR1 and CDR2 are SEHNR and FQNEAQ (reference sequence). Trimming shortened V by 1 base and J by 14 bases, and 14 bases separated the two germline ends. Drawing the rest from reference TRBV7-9 and TRBJ1-4, the complete variable domain is DTGVSQNPRHKITKRGQNVTFRCDPISEHNRLYWYRQTLGQGPEFLTYFQNEAQLEKSRLLSDRFSAERPKGSFSTLEIQRTEQGDSAMYLCASSLVGSQRLFFGSGTQLSVL.

The chain couples TRBV12-3 or TRBV12-4 to TRBJ1-1; D possibly corresponds to TRBD1 (5 bases). The CDR3 is made up of 15 amino acids. The V end was cut by 5 bases, the J end by 6 bases, with 19 bases between. The CDR3 nucleotides read TGTGCCAGCAGTGCCCTAGGGACGGGGTGGTCTGAAGCTTTCTTT. Translated: CASSALGTGWSEAFF.

This clonotype was found a few times. This chain joins TRBV7-9 and TRBJ2-5; D ambiguous. Germline loops: CDR1 SEHNR, CDR2 FQNEAQ (reference sequence). Deletions cut 2 bases from V and 11 bases from J, with 12 bases between. This CDR3 comprises 12 residues. The CDR3 DNA reads as TGTGCCAGCAGCTTAATCCAGGTTCAGCAGTACTTC. Its translation is CASSLIQVQQYF.

This chain joins TRBV11-1 and TRBJ2-1, with 9 bases fitting TRBD2. The junction had 8 bases not matched to a gene; V was cut back by 3 bases and J by 5 bases. CDR3 length: 16 amino acids. Germline CDR1 reads SGHAT; CDR2 reads FQDESV (reference sequence). CDR3 protein: CASSLSAGGYHNEQFF. The DNA of the CDR3 is TGTGCCAGCAGCTTGTCAGCGGGGGGATATCACAATGAGCAGTTCTTC.

This rearrangement joins TRBV14 to TRBJ1-2, with 8 bases that match TRBD1. Germline assignment: CDR1 SGHDN and CDR2 FVKESK. CDR3 length equals 17 residues. J gave up 4 bases and V 6 bases, and 16 bases lay outside the gene matches. In DNA form, the CDR3 reads TGTGCCAGCAGTCCCATTCCTGGACAGGGAGCAGGCTATGGCTACACCTTC. It is translated as CASSPIPGQGAGYGYTF. The whole variable domain, filled in from reference TRBV14 and TRBJ1-2, reads EAGVTQFPSHSVIEKGQTVTLRCDPISGHDNLYWYRRVMGKEIKFLLHFVKESKQDESGMPNNRFLAERTGGTYSTLKVQPAELEDSGVYFCASSPIPGQGAGYGYTFGSGTRLTVV.

V usage is TRBV20-1 and J usage is TRBJ2-1; D gene unclear. Between the trimmed V and J ends, which lost 3 bases and 0 bases, there was a span of 18 bases. This CDR3 is built from 17 residues. Per germline, CDR1 DFQATT and CDR2 SNEGSKA (reference sequence). CDR3 region: CSASPRPGWRSYNEQFF. The DNA of the CDR3 is TGCAGTGCTAGTCCACGGCCTGGCTGGCGCTCCTACAATGAGCAGTTCTTC.

The V and J genes are TRBV16 and TRBJ1-5, with D possibly being TRBD1 (5 bases). CDR3 size: 14 residues. V lost 3 bases and J 2 bases, leaving 8 bases between the germline ends. Germline lookup yields CDR1 KGHSY and CDR2 FQNENV. The CDR3 coding sequence is TGTGCCAGCAGCCAGGCAGGGCGCAATCAGCCCCAGCATTTT. This encodes CASSQAGRNQPQHF.

The V gene is TRBV20-1, the J gene TRBJ1-2, with D tentatively TRBD1 (5 bases). Germline CDR1 DFQATT, CDR2 SNEGSKA (reference sequence). Trimming took 5 bases from V and 1 from J, leaving 14 bases between them. There are 14 residues in the CDR3. CDR3 in DNA: TGCAGTGCTCCCCACGGGGGGAGTAACTATGGCTACACCTTC. This translates into CSAPHGGSNYGYTF.

The chain uses TRBV27 and TRBJ1-2; a weak D match, TRBD1 (5 bases). Germline V lookup: CDR1 MNHEY, CDR2 SMNVEV (reference sequence). This CDR3 region has 14 residues. V lost 3 bases and J 8 bases, leaving 16 bases between the germline ends. The CDR3 reads CASSFVSEGSGYTF. The CDR3 bases are TGTGCCAGCAGTTTCGTTTCCGAGGGGTCAGGCTACACCTTC.

The V call is TRBV29-1, the J call TRBJ2-1; D gene unclear. This CDR3 is 13 amino acids long. V was cut by 4 bases and J by 6 bases, with 13 bases left in between. Germline CDR1 is SQVTM and CDR2 is ANQGSEA. The CDR3 bases are TGCAGCGTTGCGCACTCCTTATCCAATGAGCAGTTCTTC. It is translated as CSVAHSLSNEQFF.

This rearrangement joins TRBV6-5 to TRBJ2-1; D is uncertain. This CDR3 has 11 amino acids. Between the trimmed V and J ends, which lost 8 bases and 7 bases, there was a span of 9 bases. CDR1 is MNHEY, CDR2 SVGAGI, per germline. The CDR3 is CASRRFNEQFF. Written as DNA, the CDR3 is TGTGCCAGCCGGCGTTTTAATGAGCAGTTCTTC.